This is a list of T cell receptor beta chains from one sample in a study of CD8 T cells in Susac syndrome. A single record per CDR3 protein comes from TCRdb applying MiXCR to the immunoSEQ multiplex PCR reads. The table has 120,000 or so distinct CDR3 sequences, 90% to 95% seen once; the top ten hold more than 0.095%. The sequenced sample was CD4+ T cells from PBMCs. The receptors were gathered from a human donor in good health. Each CDR3 is given with its conserved first and last residue. D genes are given only for firm matches. Only part of the rows carry a size: once, few, many, or a class if the clone is expanded.

J gene,V gene,clone size,D gene,CDR3 protein
TRBJ2-1,TRBV9,-,TRBD2,CASSVALAGGPTYNEQFF
TRBJ1-2,TRBV14,-,-,CASSQIGGEYGYTF
TRBJ1-5,TRBV3-1,-,TRBD1,CASSPGQAGQPQHF
TRBJ2-6,TRBV7-2,-,-,CASSSQGTGANVLTF
TRBJ2-1,TRBV6-5,-,TRBD2,CASSFPSSGSIYEQFF
TRBJ2-7,TRBV18,-,TRBD1,CASSPGQGVPSSYEQYF
TRBJ2-7,TRBV27,once,TRBD1,CASSLWTGTEQYF
TRBJ2-7,TRBV29-1,-,-,CSGQWGSGEQYF
TRBJ1-2,TRBV20-1,-,-,CSARGLGGVFYGYTF
TRBJ2-5,TRBV2,-,TRBD1,CASSIGTEETQYF
TRBJ2-7,TRBV12-3/TRBV12-4,-,TRBD1,CATGIYAGGLYEQYF
TRBJ1-2,TRBV29-1,-,-,CSVGELIYGYTF
TRBJ2-5,TRBV7-2,-,TRBD2,CASSLAPPGLAGPPGQETQYF
TRBJ2-5,TRBV5-6,-,-,CASSPVRESVRETQYF
TRBJ2-3,TRBV28,-,TRBD2,CASTTLGLAGEADTQYF
TRBJ2-1,TRBV29-1,-,-,CSVDRAYNEQFF
TRBJ2-6,TRBV27,-,-,CASSTQGSGANVLTF
TRBJ2-4,TRBV29-1,-,TRBD1,CSVVETGTAKNIQYF